What follows is one T cell receptor (beta chain) and its context. Its matching antigen is unknown. These data belong to a study of CD8 T cells in ankylosing spondylitis. Notes on the study in general: Matched ankylosing spondylitis synovial fluid reportedly showed significant enrichment of disease-linked clones.

By quantitative 5'-RACE with molecular barcodes, the TCR beta libraries were made. A single record per CDR3 protein comes from TCRdb applying MiXCR to the 5' RACE reads. The repertoire includes some 250,000 distinct CDR3 sequences, 20% to 30% of them detected once, and approximately 0.61% sits in the top ten. V was clipped by 5 bases and J by 6 bases, with 18 bases between them. The CDR3 totals 15 residues. The sequenced sample was blood, either unsorted or a sorted T cell fraction (not recorded which). The chain has TRBV12-3 or TRBV12-4 and TRBJ2-3; D ambiguous. The receptor comes from a male donor with ankylosing spondylitis or in good health (not recorded which). The CDR3 DNA is TGTGCCAGCAGTACCCAGTGGTGGGGTTGGGATACGCAGTATTTT. This codes for CASSTQWWGWDTQYF.